These 27 T cell receptor beta chains came from one sample sequenced in a study of blood T cell repertoires in COVID-19. Method: immunoSEQ multiplex PCR; TCRdb's copy keeps in-frame clones and lacks some. The data contain about 21,000 clones, 70% to 85% of them singletons. The sequencing input was peripheral blood. The receptors stem from a human donor in a cohort sampled during active COVID-19.

This clone was counted only a few times. The V gene is TRBV6-4, the J gene TRBJ2-3, with 7 bases fitting TRBD1. Germline V gene lookup returns CDR1 MRHNA and CDR2 SNTAGT. The CDR3 is 15 amino acids. Germline trimming cut 5 bases from V and 0 bases from J; bases unmatched to any gene: 5. The CDR3 DNA sequence: TGTGCCAGCAGTCGACAGGGTGGGAGCACAGATACGCAGTATTTT. The encoded protein is CASSRQGGSTDTQYF.

CDR3 bases: TGTGCCAGCAGTCCCACCCGGCTAGCGGGGAATCAGCAGTACTTC. This translates into CASSPTRLAGNQQYF. The chain uses TRBV6-5 and TRBJ2-7; TRBD2 agrees at 9 bases. The J segment lost 8 bases and the V segment lost 5 bases, leaving 13 bases of the junction unmatched. This CDR3 has 15 amino acids. The V gene's germline CDR1 is MNHEY and CDR2 SVGAGI.

This CDR3 reads CSVEVSGSSGRAFSYEQYF. CDR3 DNA: TGCAGCGTTGAAGTGTCGGGGTCTAGCGGGAGGGCCTTCTCCTACGAGCAGTACTTC. The rearrangement joins TRBV29-1 to TRBJ2-7; 12 nucleotides align to TRBD2. The CDR3 runs 19 residues. The germline CDR1 and CDR2 sequences are SQVTM and ANQGSEA. V was pared by 1 base and J by 0 bases, with 13 bases of the junction left unmatched.

In this sample, this clone turned up once. The chain recombines TRBV5-1 with TRBJ1-2; TRBD1 agrees at 8 bases. J was trimmed by 7 bases and V by 4 bases; bases with no gene match: 3. Germline loops: CDR1 SGHRS, CDR2 YFSETQ. The CDR3 has 12 amino acids. CDR3 coding DNA: TGCGCCAGCAGCCAGGACAGGGCTGGCTACACCTTC. Encoded protein: CASSQDRAGYTF.

J is TRBJ2-5 and V is TRBV4-3; maybe TRBD1 (6 bases). CDR1 and CDR2 (germline): LGHNA, YSLEER. CDR3 length: 15 residues. V was clipped by 0 bases and J by 6 bases, with 14 bases between them. CDR3 region: CASSQEGNREKTQYF. The CDR3 nucleotides read TGCGCCAGCAGCCAAGAAGGGAACAGGGAAAAGACCCAGTACTTC.

V and J are TRBV3-1 (or the pseudogene TRBV3-2) and TRBJ1-3, with D uncertain. Germline CDR1 and CDR2: LGHDT and YNNKEL (reference sequence). The CDR3 has 13 amino acids. The V and J ends lost 8 bases and 3 bases respectively, with 11 bases between them. CDR3 loop: CASGDPYGNTIYF. CDR3 nucleotides: TGTGCCAGCGGAGACCCCTATGGAAACACCATATATTTT.

This clone occurred a few times. This chain uses TRBV5-4 with TRBJ2-7; 8 bases are shared with TRBD2. With V trimmed by 1 base and J by 13 bases, 4 bases remained unmatched. CDR1 is SGHNT and CDR2 is YYREEE in the germline V gene (reference sequence). The CDR3 has 11 residues. The CDR3 DNA follows: TGTGCCAGCAGCTTGAGCGGGAGAACATACTTC. Translating it yields CASSLSGRTYF.

This chain joins TRBV14 and TRBJ2-2, with a tentative D call TRBD2 (5 bases). The germline gives CDR1 SGHDN, CDR2 FVKESK. There are 15 residues in the CDR3. V lost 0 bases and J lost 8, with 13 bases in between. CDR3 nucleotides: TGTGCCAGCAGCCAAGAGCAACCGGGGTTAGGGGAGCTGTTTTTT. The encoded protein is CASSQEQPGLGELFF.

The chain links TRBV2 to TRBJ2-7; D unresolved. Germline V gives CDR1 SNHLY, CDR2 FYNNEI. V shed 3 bases and J shed 4 bases, with 7 bases lying between them. The CDR3 totals 12 residues. The CDR3 loop reads CASSDSPYEQYF. CDR3 DNA sequence: TGTGCCAGCAGTGACAGTCCTTACGAGCAGTACTTC.

The genes are TRBV19 and TRBJ1-6; D perhaps matches TRBD1 (6 bases). Germline CDR1 is LNHDA and CDR2 is SQIVND (reference sequence). Trimming took off 4 bases at V and 8 bases at J, with 18 bases between the two ends. This CDR3 has 16 residues. The CDR3 region is CASSRQRQETYSPLHF. CDR3 bases: TGTGCCAGTAGTAGACAAAGACAGGAGACCTATTCACCCCTCCACTTT. The full variable domain, its missing parts supplied by reference TRBV19 and TRBJ1-6, is DGGITQSPKYLFRKEGQNVTLSCEQNLNHDAMYWYRQDPGQGLRLIYYSQIVNDFQKGDIAEGYSVSREKKESFPLTVTSAQKNPTAFYLCASSRQRQETYSPLHFGNGTRLTVT.

The CDR3 loop reads CASSIQSRGYEQYF. In DNA, the CDR3 is TGTGCCAGTAGTATCCAGTCCCGGGGCTACGAGCAGTACTTC. The V gene is TRBV19, the J gene TRBJ2-7; possibly TRBD2 for D (5 bases). The CDR3 extends over 14 amino acids. Between the trimmed V and J ends, which lost 3 bases and 3 bases, there was a span of 12 bases. Germline V CDR1 and CDR2: LNHDA, SQIVND (reference sequence). The whole variable domain, filled in from reference TRBV19 and TRBJ2-7, reads DGGITQSPKYLFRKEGQNVTLSCEQNLNHDAMYWYRQDPGQGLRLIYYSQIVNDFQKGDIAEGYSVSREKKESFPLTVTSAQKNPTAFYLCASSIQSRGYEQYFGPGTRLTVT.

The chain joins TRBV7-2 to TRBJ2-5; TRBD2 agrees at 10 bases. Germline values: CDR1 SGHTA, CDR2 FQGNSA. The CDR3 sequence is 16 residues long. With 3 bases clipped from V and 5 bases from J, the junction kept 9 bases outside the gene matches. The CDR3: CASSFIAGGLRETQYF. As DNA, the CDR3 is TGTGCCAGCAGCTTTATAGCGGGAGGCCTCCGGGAGACCCAGTACTTC.

V gene TRBV12-3 or TRBV12-4 combines with J gene TRBJ2-1; no clear D. The V gene lost 1 base and the J gene lost 9 bases, with 10 bases spanning the gap. This CDR3 is 13 amino acids long. CDR3 protein: CASSLGANSEQFF. The CDR3 DNA reads TGTGCCAGCAGTTTAGGGGCAAACAGTGAGCAGTTCTTC.

V usage is TRBV30 and J usage is TRBJ1-1, with a tentative D call TRBD1 (6 bases). The CDR3 runs to 16 residues. Trimming cost V 3 bases and J 1 base, with 18 bases left between them. Germline CDR1 and CDR2: GTSNPN and SVGIG (reference sequence). The DNA of the CDR3 is TGTGCCTGGAGCCCTCACCGGACAGCGTGGAACACTGAAGCTTTCTTT. Encoded protein: CAWSPHRTAWNTEAFF.

The rearrangement links TRBV4-2 to TRBJ1-3; 7 nucleotides align to TRBD1. The V gene's germline CDR1 is LGHNA and CDR2 YNFKEQ. The CDR3 covers 18 residues. Trimming took 4 bases from V and 0 from J; bases not matched to a gene: 12. In DNA form, the CDR3 reads TGTGCCAGCAGCCCCGACAGGGCGAGGATTTACTCTGGAAACACCATATATTTT. Residues: CASSPDRARIYSGNTIYF.

The V call is TRBV6-4, the J call TRBJ2-1; possible D gene TRBD2, 5 bases. Looked up from germline, CDR1 is MRHNA and CDR2 is SNTAGT. This CDR3 spans 13 amino acids. Trimming removed 5 bases from V and 2 bases from J, with 7 bases in between. DNA of the CDR3: TGTGCCAGCAGTCCGACTACCTACAATGAGCAGTTCTTC. This codes for CASSPTTYNEQFF.

The V and J genes are TRBV7-2 and TRBJ2-3; D unresolved. The CDR3 is 12 residues long. V shed 5 bases and J shed 5 bases, with 8 bases lying between them. The germline gives CDR1 SGHTA, CDR2 FQGNSA. The CDR3: CASSASIDTQYF. CDR3 in DNA: TGTGCCAGCAGCGCCTCTATAGATACGCAGTATTTT.

The chain employs TRBV5-4 and TRBJ2-1; no clear D gene. V was pared by 0 bases and J by 11 bases, with 6 bases between. Germline CDR1 reads SGHNT; CDR2 reads YYREEE (reference sequence). This CDR3 has 11 amino acids. The CDR3: CASSLVEQQFF. The DNA for the CDR3 is TGTGCCAGCAGCTTGGTGGAGCAGCAGTTCTTC.

CDR3 DNA: TGTGCCAGCAGCTTATCAGGGGGTAATACCTACGAGCAGTACTTC. Its translation is CASSLSGGNTYEQYF. This sequence joins TRBV7-2 and TRBJ2-7; TRBD1 matches 7 bases. CDR3 length equals 15 residues. The J segment lost 2 bases and the V segment lost 2 bases, leaving 6 bases of the junction unmatched. The V gene's germline CDR1 is SGHTA and CDR2 FQGNSA. Filled out from reference TRBV7-2 and TRBJ2-7, the complete variable domain reads GAGVSQSPSNKVTEKGKDVELRCDPISGHTALYWYRQSLGQGLEFLIYFQGNSAPDKSGLPSDRFSAERTGGSVSTLTIQRTQQEDSAVYLCASSLSGGNTYEQYFGPGTRLTVT.

The CDR3 protein is CASGGLAAQETQYF. CDR3 nucleotide sequence: TGTGCCAGCGGCGGACTAGCGGCCCAAGAGACCCAGTACTTC. The chain has TRBV27 and TRBJ2-5; 10 nucleotides match TRBD2. CDR1 and CDR2 (germline): MNHEY, SMNVEV (reference sequence). The V gene end was trimmed by 8 bases and the J gene end by 1 base; junction bases not matched to a gene: 4. There are 14 residues in the CDR3.

The genes are TRBV30 and TRBJ1-1; D unclear. There are 13 residues in the CDR3. Trimming left V 2 bases short and J 4 bases short, with 11 bases between. CDR1 GTSNPN and CDR2 SVGIG come from the germline V gene (reference sequence). CDR3 sequence reads: CAWSSDSLTEAFF. The CDR3, as DNA: TGTGCCTGGAGTTCTGACTCCCTCACTGAAGCTTTCTTT.

The chain employs TRBV6-4 and TRBJ2-1, with 9 bases lining up with TRBD2. Germline CDR1 and CDR2: MRHNA and SNTAGT. This CDR3 region has 14 residues. V gave up 3 bases and J gave up 3 bases; unmatched junction bases: 0. DNA for the CDR3: TGTGCCAGCAGTGAGCGGGAGGGCTACAATGAGCAGTTCTTC. Its protein product is CASSEREGYNEQFF.

The rearrangement joins TRBV4-2 to TRBJ2-7; D not resolved. With 0 bases removed from V and 2 bases from J, the gap between germline ends came to 17 bases. The CDR3 consists of 17 residues. CDR1 LGHNA and CDR2 YNFKEQ come from the germline V gene. CDR3 coding DNA: TGTGCCAGCAGCCAAGATATGGTAATAGCCCAAACCTACGAGCAGTACTTC. Its translation is CASSQDMVIAQTYEQYF.

The rearrangement joins TRBV12-3 or TRBV12-4 to TRBJ1-1, with D perhaps TRBD1 (6 bases). Between the trimmed V and J ends, which lost 8 bases and 11 bases, there was a span of 18 bases. The CDR3 is 12 residues long. The CDR3 nucleotides read TGTGCCAGCCTTATAGAGGGGGGGGAGGCTTTCTTT. Its protein is CASLIEGGEAFF.

The rearrangement uses TRBV13 and TRBJ2-1; 9 bases are shared with TRBD2. CDR1 PRHDT and CDR2 FYEKMQ come from the germline V gene (reference sequence). V trimming: 6 bases; J trimming: 5 bases; junction bases outside the gene matches: 14. The CDR3 contains 17 residues. CDR3 sequence: CASRGPGLASIDNEQFF. The CDR3 DNA reads TGTGCCAGCAGGGGCCCGGGACTAGCCTCGATTGACAATGAGCAGTTCTTC.

The chain couples TRBV5-6 to TRBJ2-1; TRBD2 matches at 12 bases. J lost 10 bases, V lost 5 bases, and 10 bases had no gene match. CDR1 is SGHDT, CDR2 YYEEEE, per germline. The CDR3 totals 15 residues. The CDR3 DNA follows: TGTGCCAGCAGTCACAAAGGACTAGCGGGAATCGAGCAGTTCTTC. This encodes CASSHKGLAGIEQFF. The variable domain in full, completed from reference TRBV5-6 and TRBJ2-1, reads DAGVTQSPTHLIKTRGQQVTLRCSPKSGHDTVSWYQQALGQGPQFIFQYYEEEERQRGNFPDRFSGHQFPNYSSELNVNALLLGDSALYLCASSHKGLAGIEQFFGPGTRLTVL.

V and J are TRBV30 and TRBJ2-1; 11 positions match TRBD2. Per germline, CDR1 GTSNPN and CDR2 SVGIG (reference sequence). Trimming took 8 bases from V and 7 from J; bases not matched to a gene: 13. The length of the CDR3 is 15 residues. The CDR3 coding sequence is TGTGCCCGCATCGCTGTGGGACTAGCGGAAAATGAGCAGTTCTTC. This gives the protein CARIAVGLAENEQFF. Supplemented by reference TRBV30 and TRBJ2-1, the full variable domain reads SQTIHQWPATLVQPVGSPLSLECTVEGTSNPNLYWYRQAAGRGLQLLFYSVGIGQISSEVPQNLSASRPQDRQFILSSKKLLLSDSGFYLCARIAVGLAENEQFFGPGTRLTVL.